These T cell receptor beta chains were read from a single sample in a study of T cells in Graves' hyperthyroidism and ophthalmopathy. TCRdb used MiXCR to reprocess the multiplex PCR reads, holding one entry per CDR3 protein. Of around 500,000 distinct CDR3 sequences listed, about 16% were seen once; the top ten hold around 28%. Sequencing input: blood. Receptors originate from a woman aged 25-40 years with Graves' ophthalmopathy. The CDR3 runs from the conserved cysteine through the conserved F or W. Fields, in order: D gene, V gene, J gene, clone size, CDR3 protein, CDR3 DNA. The D gene is left open where the match is weak. Size tells how often a clone was seen (once, few, many) or the class of an expanded clone, and some rows leave it out.

NA	TRBV5-1	TRBJ2-7	NA	CASSQERLSDYEQYF	TGCGCCAGCAGCCAAGAAAGACTATCGGATTACGAGCAGTACTTC
NA	TRBV20-1	TRBJ2-1	NA	CSARRAREFF	TGCAGTGCTAGACGGGCCCGGGAGTTCTTC
NA	TRBV13	TRBJ2-5	many	CASSFARGTQYF	TGTGCCAGCAGCTTCGCTCGCGGGACCCAGTACTTC
TRBD2	TRBV6-1	TRBJ2-1	many	CASSSRGLAGGFQNEQFF	TGTGCCAGCAGTTCCAGAGGACTAGCGGGAGGGTTCCAGAATGAGCAGTTCTTC
NA	TRBV7-2	TRBJ2-7	NA	CASGSLQDSSYEQYF	TGTGCCAGCGGCTCCCTTCAAGACAGCTCCTACGAGCAGTACTTC
TRBD2	TRBV7-3	TRBJ2-5	few	CASSSASGRMVTQYF	TGTGCCAGCAGCTCCGCAAGCGGGAGAATGGTGACCCAGTACTTC
TRBD1	TRBV30	TRBJ2-7	many	CAWGQGAYEQYF	TGTGCCTGGGGACAGGGGGCCTACGAGCAGTACTTC
NA	TRBV20-1	TRBJ2-4	few	CSAYQTSKNIQYF	TGCAGTGCGTATCAGACAAGCAAAAACATTCAGTACTTC
NA	TRBV11-2	TRBJ2-5	many	CASSSGNKGYF	TGTGCCAGCAGCTCCGGGAATAAGGGGTACTTC
TRBD1	TRBV19	TRBJ1-2	few	CASRRDSVNYGYTF	TGTGCCAGTCGCCGGGACAGCGTCAACTATGGCTACACCTTC
NA	TRBV20-1	TRBJ2-1	many	CSARDLPNNEQFF	TGCAGTGCTAGAGATCTGCCGAACAATGAGCAGTTCTTC
TRBD2	TRBV28	TRBJ2-7	many	CASSLSRTRDEQYF	TGTGCCAGCAGTTTGTCCAGGACTAGGGACGAGCAGTACTTC
TRBD1	TRBV6-5	TRBJ1-1	many	CASSYPGTGNTEAFF	TGTGCCAGCAGTTACCCCGGGACAGGGAACACTGAAGCTTTCTTT
NA	TRBV20-1	TRBJ2-3	NA	CSASGLGTDTQYF	TGCAGTGCGTCAGGTTTGGGCACAGATACGCAGTATTTT
NA	TRBV11-2	TRBJ2-5	many	CASSHLTGGVKETQYF	TGTGCCAGCAGTCATCTCACAGGGGGGGTAAAAGAGACCCAGTACTTC
TRBD1	TRBV28	TRBJ1-2	NA	CASSSHTGEVGGYTF	TGTGCCAGCAGTTCCCACACAGGGGAAGTCGGGGGCTACACCTTC
NA	TRBV28	TRBJ1-5	many	CASSLLSFGGSQPQHF	TGTGCCAGCAGTTTATTGTCTTTCGGGGGGTCTCAGCCCCAGCATTTT
NA	TRBV7-8	TRBJ1-4	many	CASSLNGGNEKLFF	TGTGCCAGCAGCCTCAACGGGGGTAATGAAAAACTGTTTTTT
TRBD2	TRBV20-1	TRBJ2-3	many	CSAREEEAGAMDTQYF	TGCAGTGCTAGAGAGGAGGAAGCGGGAGCCATGGATACGCAGTATTTT
TRBD1	TRBV28	TRBJ1-6	NA	CASRDRGKSPLHF	TGTGCCAGCAGGGACAGGGGTAAATCACCCCTCCACTTT
TRBD2	TRBV6-2/TRBV6-3	TRBJ2-6	NA	CASSYRSSGGSGANVLTF	TGTGCCAGCAGTTACAGATCTAGCGGGGGCTCTGGGGCCAACGTCCTGACTTTC
NA	TRBV12-3/TRBV12-4	TRBJ1-3	few	CASSFFERVDTIYF	TGTGCCAGCAGTTTCTTCGAAAGGGTTGACACCATATATTTT
NA	TRBV7-2	TRBJ1-3	few	CASSLAPRSAGNTIYF	TGTGCCAGCAGCTTAGCGCCGAGGTCAGCTGGAAACACCATATATTTT
NA	TRBV29-1	TRBJ2-2	many	CSVAGLSSSTGELFF	TGCAGCGTTGCGGGACTCAGTTCCTCGACCGGGGAGCTGTTTTTT
TRBD1	TRBV18	TRBJ2-5	NA	CASSPVAGQGQETQYF	TGTGCCAGCTCGCCAGTAGCGGGACAGGGGCAAGAGACCCAGTACTTC
NA	TRBV4-3	TRBJ2-7	NA	CASSQAIYSYEQYF	TGCGCCAGCAGCCAAGCCATCTATTCCTACGAGCAGTACTTC
NA	TRBV28	TRBJ2-2	few	CASNLENTGELFF	TGTGCCAGCAACCTCGAAAACACCGGGGAGCTGTTTTTT
TRBD1	TRBV27	TRBJ2-7	NA	CASSLSGGTYEQYF	TGTGCCAGCAGTTTATCAGGGGGCACCTACGAGCAGTACTTC
NA	TRBV11-2	TRBJ1-4	few	CASSAGVTNEKLFF	TGTGCCAGCAGTGCGGGGGTGACTAATGAAAAACTGTTTTTT
NA	TRBV28	TRBJ1-4	few	CASSFGQPNEKLFF	TGTGCCAGCAGTTTTGGTCAGCCGAATGAAAAACTGTTTTTT
TRBD1	TRBV10-3	TRBJ1-1	NA	CAITDRAGNTEAFF	TGTGCCATCACAGACAGGGCAGGGAACACTGAAGCTTTCTTT
NA	TRBV28	TRBJ2-7	NA	CASTYPDSPNYEQYF	TGTGCCAGCACTTACCCGGACTCTCCAAATTACGAGCAGTACTTC
NA	TRBV2	TRBJ1-1	many	CASTPGTLNTEAFF	TGTGCCAGCACCCCCGGGACATTGAACACTGAAGCTTTCTTT
NA	TRBV27	TRBJ1-1	few	CASSLSAGVGEAFF	TGTGCCAGCAGTTTATCGGCGGGTGTTGGTGAAGCTTTCTTT
NA	TRBV12-3/TRBV12-4	TRBJ2-5	many	CASTHSEGETQYF	TGTGCCAGCACCCACTCCGAGGGTGAGACCCAGTACTTC
NA	TRBV7-9	TRBJ2-7	few	CASSAQAPNEQYF	TGTGCCAGCAGCGCACAGGCTCCCAACGAGCAGTACTTC
NA	TRBV15	TRBJ2-7	NA	CATSRPQGYEQYF	TGTGCCACCAGTCGACCCCAGGGGTACGAGCAGTACTTC
NA	TRBV7-9	TRBJ2-3	few	CASSSLASLGGHLDTQYF	TGTGCCAGCAGCTCCTTGGCATCCCTTGGGGGGCATCTAGATACGCAGTATTTT
NA	TRBV18	TRBJ1-1	many	CASSPFQGNQLGAFF	TGTGCCAGCTCACCCTTCCAGGGGAATCAGTTGGGGGCTTTCTTT
NA	TRBV4-1	TRBJ1-6	NA	CASSQLVRDRGGSPLHF	TGCGCCAGCAGCCAATTGGTCCGGGACCGTGGGGGTTCACCCCTCCACTTT
NA	TRBV12-3/TRBV12-4	TRBJ1-2	NA	CASSQGQIANYGYTF	TGTGCCAGCAGCCAGGGACAAATTGCTAACTATGGCTACACCTTC
NA	TRBV12-3/TRBV12-4	TRBJ1-5	few	CASGADVQGNQPQHF	TGTGCCAGCGGGGCCGACGTTCAGGGCAATCAGCCCCAGCATTTT
TRBD2	TRBV6-2/TRBV6-3	TRBJ2-5	many	CATGWTSGRAGETQYF	TGTGCCACCGGCTGGACTAGCGGGAGGGCCGGAGAGACCCAGTACTTC
TRBD1	TRBV10-3	TRBJ1-5	many	CAISGDRDQPQHF	TGTGCCATCAGTGGGGACAGGGACCAGCCCCAGCATTTT
NA	TRBV6-1	TRBJ1-2	many	CASSTTGVHGYTF	TGTGCCAGCAGTACGACAGGAGTACATGGCTACACCTTC
TRBD2	TRBV2	TRBJ2-2	many	CASSENSGRGTGELFF	TGTGCCAGCAGTGAAAATAGCGGGAGAGGCACCGGGGAGCTGTTTTTT
TRBD2	TRBV20-1	TRBJ2-1	many	CSATPGDSGSPEQFF	TGCAGTGCTACCCCCGGCGATAGCGGGAGTCCTGAGCAGTTCTTC
NA	TRBV6-1	TRBJ2-7	many	CASSDGGSYEQYF	TGTGCCAGCAGTGACGGCGGTTCCTACGAGCAGTACTTC
NA	TRBV24-1	TRBJ2-5	many	CATSDLRGGQKETQYF	TGTGCCACCAGTGATCTACGTGGGGGCCAAAAAGAGACCCAGTACTTC
TRBD1	TRBV5-1	TRBJ1-2	NA	CASSQGQGGVNYGYTF	TGCGCCAGCAGCCAGGGACAGGGAGGGGTTAACTATGGCTACACCTTC
NA	TRBV28	TRBJ2-3	many	CASSSPGPDTQYF	TGTGCCAGCAGCAGCCCCGGGCCAGATACGCAGTATTTT
NA	TRBV4-1	TRBJ1-1	few	CASSQILQLNTEAFF	TGCGCCAGCAGCCAAATTCTCCAGTTGAACACTGAAGCTTTCTTT
TRBD2	TRBV29-1	TRBJ2-2	few	CSASGTSGSSTGELFF	TGCAGCGCCTCCGGGACTAGCGGGAGTAGCACCGGGGAGCTGTTTTTT
TRBD1	TRBV20-1	TRBJ2-3	NA	CSARSIGTGADTQYF	TGCAGTGCTAGATCCATCGGGACAGGGGCAGATACGCAGTATTTT
TRBD2	TRBV28	TRBJ2-1	many	CASSPPTSPYNEQFF	TGTGCCAGCAGCCCGCCGACTAGCCCTTACAATGAGCAGTTCTTC
NA	TRBV12-3/TRBV12-4	TRBJ2-1	NA	CASSPNSGEQFF	TGTGCCAGCAGCCCTAACAGTGGCGAGCAGTTCTTC
NA	TRBV29-1	TRBJ1-2	many	CSVWQGLNYGYTF	TGCAGCGTTTGGCAGGGCCTTAACTATGGCTACACCTTC
NA	TRBV24-1	TRBJ1-1	NA	CATSDLQGLEAFF	TGTGCCACCAGTGATTTACAGGGACTTGAAGCTTTCTTT
NA	TRBV7-8	TRBJ2-2	many	CASGSFSPNTGELFF	TGTGCCAGCGGCAGCTTTTCACCTAACACCGGGGAGCTGTTTTTT